This T cell receptor (beta chain) was retrieved from a study of beta chain features in type 1 diabetes. The study, taken as a whole, reports: TCRB CDR3s were moderately but significantly shorter in Type 1 diabetes patients in all four CD4+ subsets. HLA influence on TCRB rearrangement stayed unresolved here.

The isolated RNA, all of it, was reverse transcribed, so expressed TCRB transcripts were what got sequenced. The protocol was immunoSEQ multiplex PCR, while the TCRdb copy is restricted to in-frame clones and leaves out a portion. The sample includes around 600,000 clones, around 11% seen only once; the top ten take more than 0.1%. Germline CDR1 reads MDHEN; CDR2 reads SYDVKM. J gave up 6 bases and V 6 bases, and 6 bases lay outside the gene matches. The CDR3 loop spans 14 amino acids. This clone was counted only a few times. Antigen specificity is unknown. Sorting that relied on CD45RO/CCR7/CD25/CD127/CD95/CD27 yielded CD4+ naive, central memory, regulatory and stem cell-like memory cells.

The chain couples TRBV28 to TRBJ2-4, with 9 bases lining up with TRBD1. The receptor was isolated from a man aged 30 to 45 with type 1 diabetes. Sequencing used naive CD4+ T cells from blood. The CDR3 protein is CASSLQGQGNIQYF. CDR3 bases: TGTGCCAGCAGCCTACAGGGACAGGGAAACATTCAGTACTTC.